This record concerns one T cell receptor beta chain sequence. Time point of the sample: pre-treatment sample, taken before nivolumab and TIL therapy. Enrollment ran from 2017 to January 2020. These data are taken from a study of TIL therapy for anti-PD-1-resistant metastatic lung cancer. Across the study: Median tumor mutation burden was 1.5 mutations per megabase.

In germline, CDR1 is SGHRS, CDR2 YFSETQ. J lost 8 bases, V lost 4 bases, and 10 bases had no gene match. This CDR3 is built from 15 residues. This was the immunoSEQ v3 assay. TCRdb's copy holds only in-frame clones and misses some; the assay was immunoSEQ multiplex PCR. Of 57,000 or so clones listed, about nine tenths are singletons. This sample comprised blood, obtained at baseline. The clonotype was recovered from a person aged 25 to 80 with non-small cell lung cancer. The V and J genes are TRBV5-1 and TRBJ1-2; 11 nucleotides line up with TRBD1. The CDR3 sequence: CASSNLGQGAEGYTF. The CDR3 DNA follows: TGCGCCAGCAGCAACCTAGGACAGGGGGCGGAGGGCTACACCTTC.